The T cell receptor beta chain described here comes from a study of response to subunit inactivated influenza vaccine. J gave up 1 base and V 2 bases, and 9 bases lay outside the gene matches. The CDR3 totals 19 residues. Germline V gene lookup returns CDR1 MNHEY and CDR2 SVGAGI. This clonotype was recorded many times. MiXCR, run by TCRdb on the RT-PCR reads, gives a single entry per CDR3 protein. The table includes about half a million distinct CDR3 sequences, less than 10% detected once. The rearrangement joins TRBV6-5 to TRBJ2-4, with 12 bases that match TRBD2. This clonotype was sampled from a man aged 45-69 years who received an inactivated influenza vaccine. This specimen was PBMCs from blood, taken about 23 months after vaccination. CDR3 in amino acids: CASSYTLAGGTGAKNIQYF. CDR3 nucleotides: TGTGCCAGCAGTTACACTCTAGCGGGGGGGACAGGTGCCAAAAACATTCAGTACTTC.